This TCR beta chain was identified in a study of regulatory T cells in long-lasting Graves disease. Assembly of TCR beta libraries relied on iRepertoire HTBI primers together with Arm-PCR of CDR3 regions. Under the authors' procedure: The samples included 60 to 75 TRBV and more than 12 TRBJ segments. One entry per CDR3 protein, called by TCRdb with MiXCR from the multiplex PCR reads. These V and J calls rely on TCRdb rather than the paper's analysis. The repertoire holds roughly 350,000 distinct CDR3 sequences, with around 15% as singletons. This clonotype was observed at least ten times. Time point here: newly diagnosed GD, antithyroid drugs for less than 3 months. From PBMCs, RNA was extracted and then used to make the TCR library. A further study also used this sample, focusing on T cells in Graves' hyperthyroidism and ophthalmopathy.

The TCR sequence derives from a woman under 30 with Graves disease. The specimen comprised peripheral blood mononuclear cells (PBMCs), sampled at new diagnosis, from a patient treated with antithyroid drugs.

CDR3 sequence reads: CASSSPVMLPGGYTF. The CDR3 DNA follows: TGTGCCAGCAGTTCTCCTGTGATGCTCCCGGGAGGCTACACCTTC. The rearrangement joins TRBV28 to TRBJ1-2; D gene ambiguous. Germline values: CDR1 MDHEN, CDR2 SYDVKM. The ends were cut back, 4 bases at V and 8 bases at J, with 20 bases in the middle. The CDR3 extends over 15 amino acids.